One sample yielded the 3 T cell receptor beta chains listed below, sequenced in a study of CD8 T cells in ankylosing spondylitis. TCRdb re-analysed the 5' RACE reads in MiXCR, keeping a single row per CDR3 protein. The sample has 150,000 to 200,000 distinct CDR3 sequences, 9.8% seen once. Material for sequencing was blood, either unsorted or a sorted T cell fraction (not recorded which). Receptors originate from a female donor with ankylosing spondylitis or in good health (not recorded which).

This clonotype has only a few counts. This chain's CDR3 is CASSLLAADTQYF. CDR3 coding DNA: TGTGCCAGCAGTCTACTAGCGGCAGATACGCAGTATTTT. The rearrangement links TRBV12-3 or TRBV12-4 to TRBJ2-3; 8 bases align to TRBD2. V lost 5 bases to trimming and J lost 4 bases; unmatched junction nucleotides: 2. The CDR3 contains 13 residues.

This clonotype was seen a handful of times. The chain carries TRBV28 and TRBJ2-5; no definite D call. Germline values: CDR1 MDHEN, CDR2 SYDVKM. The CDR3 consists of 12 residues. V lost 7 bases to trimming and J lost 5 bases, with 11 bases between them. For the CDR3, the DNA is TGTGCCAGCACGGGCTTGGTGGAGACCCAGTACTTC. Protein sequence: CASTGLVETQYF. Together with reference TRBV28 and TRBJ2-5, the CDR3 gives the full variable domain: DVKVTQSSRYLVKRTGEKVFLECVQDMDHENMFWYRQDPGLGLRLIYFSYDVKMKEKGDIPEGYSVSREKKERFSLILESASTNQTSMYLCASTGLVETQYFGPGTRLLVL.

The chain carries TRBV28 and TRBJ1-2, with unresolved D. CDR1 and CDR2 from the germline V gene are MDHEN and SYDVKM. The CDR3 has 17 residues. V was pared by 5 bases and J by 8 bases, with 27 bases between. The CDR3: CASSLTSRRRNLLGYTF. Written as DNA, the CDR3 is TGTGCCAGCAGTCTCACTTCCCGGCGCAGGAACCTTCTCGGCTACACCTTC.